Ten or more counts support the clone carrying this TCR beta chain. This specimen comes from a study of human T cells and chemical hapten exposure. Per the authors' pipeline: Counting gave a median of around 90,000 TCRs per sample, with values ranging from about 23,224 to 700,000. From the RACE reads, TCRdb called clonotypes with MiXCR, one entry per CDR3 protein. Here the V and J calls rest on TCRdb's processing, not on the authors' analysis. The sample has under 85,000 distinct CDR3 sequences, 10% to 13% seen once. Time point indicated: patch test 1, 2 weeks after DPC sensitization. Noted treatment: therapeutic diphenylcyclopropenone sensitization with weekly scalp DPC. Unfractionated whole blood was the source from which total RNA was extracted. The sequenced sample was whole blood, obtained in connection with sensitization to the hapten diphenylcyclopropenone (DPC). The source is a woman in her 50s with alopecia areata. Some clones in this sample may be carry-over from other donors' samples.

CDR3 region: CSATLAGGSYEQYF. CDR3 nucleotide sequence: TGCAGCGCTACCCTAGCGGGGGGTTCCTACGAGCAGTACTTC. The chain employs TRBV29-1 and TRBJ2-7, with TRBD2 matching over 11 bases. Germline assignment: CDR1 SQVTM and CDR2 ANQGSEA. The V and J ends lost 7 bases and 1 base, in that order; junction bases with no gene match: 6. The CDR3 is 14 residues long.